The source of this T cell receptor beta chain is a study of beta chain features in type 1 diabetes. General observations from the study: Shortening of TCRB CDR3s, moderate but significant, appeared in all four CD4+ subsets of Type 1 diabetes patients.

The CDR3 contains 15 residues. Trimming shortened V by 0 bases and J by 12 bases, and 15 bases separated the two germline ends. Looked up from germline, CDR1 is LGHNA and CDR2 is YNFKEQ. Sequencing targeted expressed TCRB transcripts, as all isolated RNA had been reverse transcribed. Sequencing used immunoSEQ multiplex PCR; TCRdb keeps in-frame clones, though not all of them. Of 550,000 to 850,000 clones in the sample, around 15% were seen once. This clone was seen more than once but under ten times. The antigen remains undetermined. The sample taken for sequencing was naive CD4+ T cells from blood. The source of this sequence is a man younger than 35 with type 1 diabetes. The genes are TRBV4-2 and TRBJ2-6, with D perhaps matching TRBD2 (5 bases). The CDR3 sequence is CASSQDVEGPLVLTF. The CDR3 DNA follows: TGTGCCAGCAGCCAAGATGTAGAGGGCCCTCTCGTCCTGACTTTC.